The clone carrying this T cell receptor beta chain was seen more than once but under ten times. These data originate in a study of T cells after yellow fever vaccination. Trimming pared 4 bases from V and 8 bases from J, leaving 17 bases between. The CDR3 covers 15 residues. Germline assignment: CDR1 SNHLY and CDR2 FYNNEI. TCR cDNA was made by 5'RACE template switching, adding a universal primer site and UMIs. MiXCR, applied by TCRdb to the 5' RACE reads, yields one record per CDR3 protein. The sample holds some 320,000 distinct CDR3 sequences, 4% to 5.5% seen once. The rearrangement uses TRBV2 and TRBJ1-4, with D maybe TRBD1 (6 bases). The source is a man aged 18 to 30 who received the YFV17D yellow fever vaccine. The specimen was PBMCs, collected 15 days after the yellow fever booster vaccination. The CDR3 here is CASSVEGGSWEKLFF. The CDR3 coding sequence is TGTGCCAGCAGTGTAGAGGGGGGCTCTTGGGAAAAACTGTTTTTT.